What follows is one T cell receptor beta chain and its context. This clone was detected only a few times. Its antigen is still unknown. Base qualities are not provided; no much larger clone lies one nucleotide away. The CDR3 numbers 13 residues from cysteine through phenylalanine. Just the 39-base CDR3 DNA is kept, in frame starting at base 1. Trimming takes 6 bases from V and 4 bases from J, and the germline ends sit 9 bases apart. The germline V gene supplies CDR1 SGHTA and CDR2 FQGNSA. The entire isolated RNA was reverse transcribed using the High Capacity cDNA Reverse Transcription Kit, and thus expressed TCRB transcripts were sequenced. Deep immunoSEQ sequencing was performed on naive, central memory and regulatory T cell samples, with an average of roughly 3.3 million total reads per sample. After sorted cells were lysed in RLT buffer, RNA was extracted with DNase-treated RNeasy Micro or Mini kits, with the choice depending on cell number. To prevent cross-contamination, each cell subset was processed individually, whereas patient and healthy donor samples were processed jointly. The immunoSEQ multiplex PCR was used to amplify TCRB sequences from cDNA, generating 87-bp fragments that spanned the CDR3 region. The amplicons were sequenced using the Illumina HiSeq platform. Concerning the study's data processing: PCR bias was computationally corrected using synthetic template baselines, reads within Hamming distance 2 were collapsed, and singletons that could not be merged were discarded. By aligning reads against IMGT, V, D and J genes, CDR3 length, and insertions or deletions at six rearrangement sites were assigned. Clonotype counts were normalized to sorted cell number within each subset before computing true diversity and Gini coefficients with the tcR R package. Repertoire sharing was quantified using the overlap coefficient calculated on TCRB nucleotide sequences. As a proxy for the pre-selection repertoire, out-of-frame TCRB sequences from naive cells were analyzed. TCRdb stores this immuneACCESS table with in-frame sequences only. Part of the clones is absent; in the studies checked, under half of the shortfall reflects unresolved V genes, and no reason is known for the rest. That table supplies the V and J calls and clone size; D and trimming were determined from the DNA. The sample table holds approximately 360,000 clones, of which roughly 12% were seen once. The top ten clones comprise 0.0095% to 0.011% of the sample.

This entry belongs to a study of beta chain features in type 1 diabetes listed by TCRdb under 2018. Notes on the research overall: Mean age, gender distribution, total cell number and subset yield did not differ between patients and healthy donors. A total of roughly 100 million sorted cells were examined across all samples, and a strong correlation was observed between cell number per subset and RNA yield. The study compared the TCRB repertoires of sorted circulating CD4+ T cell subsets in recently diagnosed type 1 diabetes patients with those in matched healthy donors. Naive and central memory subsets were obtained from all 30 or so donors, but regulatory and stem cell-like memory subsets were isolated from only 8 patients and roughly 8 healthy donors.

A single peripheral blood draw of approximately 110 mL on average was collected from each donor into heparinised tubes. A BD FACSAria II was used to sort naive, central memory, regulatory and stem cell-like memory CD4+ T cells with a panel that included CD45RO, CCR7, CD25, CD127, CD95 and CD27. All sorted populations exceeded 98% purity. PBMCs were isolated right away by Lymphoprep density gradient centrifugation and were stained directly, without culture. So that batch effects would be minimized, each experiment stained and sorted samples in pairs, pairing one healthy donor with one patient. What the research found in general, with its limitations: Because the HLA sub-analyses included only small numbers of individuals, any influence of HLA type on TCRB rearrangement was left unresolved. In all four CD4+ subsets, TCRB CDR3 length was moderately but significantly shorter in type 1 diabetes patients. Because cDNA was sequenced instead of genomic DNA, highly expressing activated cells could be over-represented, though the groups showed no difference in activation or CD3 levels. Shorter templates might have been favored by PCR, but patient and control samples were amplified and corrected together, so both groups would have been affected equally by any skew. Patients with type 1 diabetes made fewer insertions and deleted more nucleotides at VDJ recombination sites, implying thymic rearrangement abnormalities. The naive, central memory and regulatory TCRB repertoires appeared to resemble one another more closely among patients than among healthy donors.

The chain is encoded by TRBV7-2 joined to TRBJ2-2; 5 matching bases give a weak D call of TRBD2. The sample comprised naive CD4+ T cells from blood. This specimen's cell subset or site label, per the study, means: true naive CD4+ T cells. This TCR came from a woman younger than 35 with type 1 diabetes. CDR3 sequence: CASSHSGTGELFF. The nucleotide sequence reads TGTGCCAGCAGTCACAGCGGCACCGGGGAGCTGTTTTTT.